A selection of T cell receptor beta chains follows, all from one sample in a study of T-cell memory formation after mild COVID-19. TCRdb reprocessed the 5' RACE reads via MiXCR and lists one record per CDR3 protein. The sample yields under 300,000 distinct CDR3 sequences, approximately 9% seen once. Material: PBMCs or a T cell subset sorted from them (not recorded which). These receptors were obtained from a man aged 18 to 30 who had mild COVID-19 (a few samples of this study predate the infection). Cell type and time point are not known. The CDR3 runs from the conserved cysteine through the conserved F or W. The D gene is left open where the match is weak. Only some rows state a clone size, as once, few, many or a class for expanded clones.

. few TRBJ2-3 TRBV4-2 CASSQANPGGTDTQYF TGTGCCAGCAGCCAAGCGAATCCGGGGGGCACAGATACGCAGTATTTT
. many TRBJ2-6 TRBV28 CASSLGNSGANVLTF TGTGCCAGCAGTTTAGGGAACTCTGGGGCCAACGTCCTGACTTTC
. . TRBJ2-3 TRBV4-2 CASSQETWTAGDTDTQYF TGTGCCAGCAGCCAAGAGACCTGGACAGCCGGGGACACAGATACGCAGTATTTT
TRBD1 few TRBJ1-2 TRBV6-5 CASSYSIPDRGREYGYTF TGTGCCAGCAGTTACTCGATTCCAGACAGGGGCAGGGAGTATGGCTACACCTTC
. few TRBJ1-4 TRBV20-1 CSALPRDPTNEKLFF TGCAGTGCCTTACCCCGGGACCCAACTAATGAAAAACTGTTTTTT
. few TRBJ1-3 TRBV6-5 CASSSDIIPAWNTIYF TGTGCCAGCAGCTCCGACATAATCCCGGCGTGGAACACCATATATTTT
TRBD1 . TRBJ2-7 TRBV5-6 CASSSSTGGSYEQYF TGTGCCAGCAGCTCTTCGACAGGGGGTTCCTACGAGCAGTACTTC
. few TRBJ2-7 TRBV7-2 CASSRSTETHEQYF TGTGCCAGCAGCCGATCTACTGAAACCCACGAGCAGTACTTC
. many TRBJ2-1 TRBV4-1 CASSPGWGGLDEQFF TGCGCCAGCAGCCCGGGGTGGGGGGGCCTTGATGAGCAGTTCTTC
. . TRBJ1-2 TRBV7-9 CASSAFWDGYTF TGTGCCAGCAGCGCGTTCTGGGATGGCTACACCTTC
. . TRBJ2-5 TRBV5-1 CASSLALGEETQYF TGCGCCAGCAGCTTGGCGTTGGGGGAAGAGACCCAGTACTTC
. . TRBJ1-2 TRBV10-3 CAISSDSYGYTF TGTGCCATCAGCTCGGACAGCTATGGCTACACCTTC
. many TRBJ2-7 TRBV12-5 CASGLVLNPGATYEQYF TGTGCTAGTGGTTTGGTACTCAATCCTGGGGCTACCTACGAGCAGTACTTC
TRBD1 many TRBJ1-1 TRBV7-2 CASSSTGGLTEAFF TGTGCCAGCAGCTCAACAGGGGGCCTCACTGAAGCTTTCTTT
. few TRBJ2-3 TRBV6-5 CASSYSFTYPTDTQYF TGTGCCAGCAGTTACTCGTTTACGTACCCCACAGATACGCAGTATTTT
. many TRBJ2-2 TRBV7-2 CASSLVSWWGQGELFF TGTGCCAGCAGCTTAGTATCGTGGTGGGGGCAAGGGGAGCTGTTTTTT
. . TRBJ1-2 TRBV4-2 CASSQGVGYGYTF TGTGCCAGCAGCCAGGGGGTCGGCTATGGCTACACCTTC